Listed below are T cell receptor beta chains from one sample, sequenced in a study of blood T cell repertoires in COVID-19. Libraries were prepared by immunoSEQ multiplex PCR; TCRdb keeps only in-frame clonotypes and omits some of them. Of 250,000 or so clones listed, 70% to 90% are singletons. The sequenced sample consisted of peripheral blood. The receptor source for this set is a woman aged 25 to 39 with acute or convalescent COVID-19. CDR3s include the opening cysteine and the closing phenylalanine or tryptophan. The D gene is left open where the match is weak. Clone size is not always given. Where it is, it says once, few, many or a class for expanded clones.

D gene: NA; V gene: TRBV5-1; clone size: NA; J gene: TRBJ1-4; CDR3 protein: CASSLGGVGTNEKLFF; CDR3 DNA: TGCGCCAGCAGCTTGGGCGGAGTGGGAACTAATGAAAAACTGTTTTTT
D gene: NA; V gene: TRBV7-2; clone size: NA; J gene: TRBJ2-7; CDR3 protein: CASSRDSYSYEQYF; CDR3 DNA: TGTGCCAGCAGCCGCGACTCCTACTCCTACGAGCAGTACTTC
D gene: NA; V gene: TRBV19; clone size: NA; J gene: TRBJ1-1; CDR3 protein: CASSISRGKSMNTEAFF; CDR3 DNA: TGTGCCAGTAGTATCTCTCGGGGGAAATCGATGAACACTGAAGCTTTCTTT
D gene: NA; V gene: TRBV19; clone size: NA; J gene: TRBJ2-1; CDR3 protein: CASSIGAGIHNEQFF; CDR3 DNA: TGTGCCAGTAGTATAGGGGCAGGCATCCACAATGAGCAGTTCTTC
D gene: NA; V gene: TRBV7-9; clone size: few; J gene: TRBJ2-7; CDR3 protein: CASSFSGEQYF; CDR3 DNA: TGTGCCAGCAGCTTTTCCGGGGAGCAGTACTTC
D gene: NA; V gene: TRBV3-1/TRBV3-2; clone size: NA; J gene: TRBJ2-2; CDR3 protein: CASSGPGTGAGSNTGELFF; CDR3 DNA: TGTGCCAGCAGCGGCCCGGGAACCGGGGCGGGATCTAACACCGGGGAGCTGTTTTTT
D gene: NA; V gene: TRBV21-1; clone size: NA; J gene: TRBJ2-3; CDR3 protein: CASSPPRRGPMSNF; CDR3 DNA: TGTGCCAGCAGCCCCCCGCGAAGGGGCCCGATGTCGAATTTT
D gene: TRBD2; V gene: TRBV9; clone size: NA; J gene: TRBJ2-1; CDR3 protein: CASSVSGRHNNEQFF; CDR3 DNA: TGTGCCAGCAGCGTTAGCGGGAGGCATAACAATGAGCAGTTCTTC
D gene: TRBD2; V gene: TRBV6-2/TRBV6-3; clone size: NA; J gene: TRBJ2-7; CDR3 protein: CASSYSLAGSRSYEQYF; CDR3 DNA: TGTGCCAGCAGTTACTCCCTAGCGGGGTCTCGCTCCTACGAGCAGTACTTC
D gene: NA; V gene: TRBV19; clone size: once; J gene: TRBJ1-2; CDR3 protein: CASTLGRLNYGYTF; CDR3 DNA: TGTGCCAGTACCCTGGGGAGACTAAACTATGGCTACACCTTC
D gene: TRBD2; V gene: TRBV5-4; clone size: NA; J gene: TRBJ2-1; CDR3 protein: CASSLVSGSYNEQFF; CDR3 DNA: TGTGCCAGCAGCTTGGTTAGCGGGAGCTACAATGAGCAGTTCTTC
D gene: TRBD1; V gene: TRBV11-2; clone size: NA; J gene: TRBJ1-2; CDR3 protein: CASMNLGQGYNGYTF; CDR3 DNA: TGTGCCAGCATGAATTTGGGACAGGGCTATAATGGCTACACCTTC
D gene: TRBD1; V gene: TRBV6-5; clone size: NA; J gene: TRBJ2-7; CDR3 protein: CASRDRVAEQYF; CDR3 DNA: TGTGCCAGCAGGGACAGGGTAGCCGAGCAGTACTTC
D gene: NA; V gene: TRBV7-2; clone size: NA; J gene: TRBJ2-1; CDR3 protein: CASSFVAGYSYNEQFF; CDR3 DNA: TGTGCCAGCAGCTTTGTTGCGGGTTACTCCTACAATGAGCAGTTCTTC
D gene: TRBD2; V gene: TRBV11-3; clone size: NA; J gene: TRBJ2-7; CDR3 protein: CASSLVAGDSYEQYF; CDR3 DNA: TGTGCCAGCAGCTTAGTAGCGGGAGACTCCTACGAGCAGTACTTC
D gene: TRBD1; V gene: TRBV7-3; clone size: NA; J gene: TRBJ1-2; CDR3 protein: CASSLGPTGDGYTF; CDR3 DNA: TGTGCCAGCAGCTTAGGTCCGACAGGGGATGGCTACACCTTC
D gene: TRBD2; V gene: TRBV4-1; clone size: NA; J gene: TRBJ2-1; CDR3 protein: CASSQPGGRSYNEQFF; CDR3 DNA: TGCGCCAGCAGCCAACCGGGAGGCCGCTCCTACAATGAGCAGTTCTTC
D gene: NA; V gene: TRBV7-9; clone size: NA; J gene: TRBJ2-2; CDR3 protein: CASSPGGNTGELFF; CDR3 DNA: TGTGCCAGCAGCCCCGGAGGGAACACCGGGGAGCTGTTTTTT
D gene: NA; V gene: TRBV5-6; clone size: NA; J gene: TRBJ2-5; CDR3 protein: CASSLIGSDQETQYF; CDR3 DNA: TGTGCCAGCAGCTTGATCGGTAGCGACCAAGAGACCCAGTACTTC
D gene: NA; V gene: TRBV30; clone size: NA; J gene: TRBJ1-6; CDR3 protein: CAWGGSSPLHF; CDR3 DNA: TGTGCCTGGGGGGGCAGTTCACCCCTCCACTTT
D gene: TRBD2; V gene: TRBV27; clone size: NA; J gene: TRBJ2-1; CDR3 protein: CASSFRLAGANEQFF; CDR3 DNA: TGTGCCAGCAGTTTCAGACTAGCGGGAGCCAATGAGCAGTTCTTC
D gene: NA; V gene: TRBV25-1; clone size: NA; J gene: TRBJ1-2; CDR3 protein: CASSPGGARGYTF; CDR3 DNA: TGTGCCAGCAGCCCGGGGGGGGCTCGGGGCTACACCTTC
D gene: TRBD1; V gene: TRBV5-4; clone size: NA; J gene: TRBJ1-1; CDR3 protein: CASSPRQGVEAFF; CDR3 DNA: TGTGCCAGCAGCCCCCGACAGGGTGTCGAAGCTTTCTTT
D gene: NA; V gene: TRBV7-2; clone size: once; J gene: TRBJ1-2; CDR3 protein: CASSFRSVGGYTF; CDR3 DNA: TGTGCCAGCAGCTTCCGTAGTGTGGGCGGCTACACCTTC
D gene: NA; V gene: TRBV18; clone size: NA; J gene: TRBJ2-2; CDR3 protein: CASSASRKNTGELFF; CDR3 DNA: TGTGCCAGCTCGGCTTCCAGGAAGAACACCGGGGAGCTGTTTTTT
D gene: TRBD2; V gene: TRBV11-2; clone size: once; J gene: TRBJ2-1; CDR3 protein: CASSPVAGYYNEQFF; CDR3 DNA: TGTGCCAGCAGCCCGGTAGCGGGTTACTACAATGAGCAGTTCTTC
D gene: NA; V gene: TRBV13; clone size: NA; J gene: TRBJ2-3; CDR3 protein: CASSVMAGSTDTQYF; CDR3 DNA: TGTGCCAGCAGCGTCATGGCGGGGAGCACAGATACGCAGTATTTT
D gene: TRBD1; V gene: TRBV15; clone size: NA; J gene: TRBJ2-1; CDR3 protein: CATSRDIRTGNNEQFF; CDR3 DNA: TGTGCCACCAGCAGAGATATCAGGACAGGGAACAATGAGCAGTTCTTC
D gene: NA; V gene: TRBV18; clone size: NA; J gene: TRBJ2-7; CDR3 protein: CASSPQGEKDYEQYF; CDR3 DNA: TGTGCCAGCTCACCACAGGGAGAGAAAGACTACGAGCAGTACTTC